The 4 T cell receptor beta chains below come from one sample, sequenced in a study of a mutant IDH1 vaccine in newly diagnosed glioma. This sample's time point: week 11, during vaccination. In the vaccine, a single dose held 300 ug of the mutant IDH1 20-mer peptide, along with topical imiquimod. Antigens of these TCRs are unknown. The protocol was immunoSEQ multiplex PCR, while the TCRdb copy is restricted to in-frame clones and leaves out a portion. The data show about 130,000 clones, just under 80% seen once. The specimen comprised PBMCs, sampled from a glioma patient whose treatment included an IDH1 peptide vaccine. These receptors came from a man in his forties or fifties with glioma.

In this sample, this clone turned up once. This sequence joins TRBV18 and TRBJ1-3; D unclear. The V gene lost 0 bases and the J gene lost 10 bases, with 10 bases spanning the gap. The V gene's germline CDR1 is KGHSH and CDR2 LQKENI. The CDR3 has 13 residues. The CDR3 is CASSPPPGETIYF. The CDR3 DNA is TGTGCCAGCTCACCACCCCCCGGGGAGACCATATATTTT.

The V and J genes are TRBV6-5 and TRBJ1-5; D gene unclear. With 9 bases removed from V and 0 bases from J, the gap between germline ends came to 12 bases. The CDR3 contains 14 residues. From germline, CDR1 is MNHEY and CDR2 SVGAGI. The CDR3 sequence: CASRRAVSNQPQHF. The CDR3 bases are TGTGCCAGTAGGAGGGCAGTTAGCAATCAGCCCCAGCATTTT.

V and J are TRBV30 and TRBJ1-1; 8 bases agree with TRBD1. CDR3 size: 14 residues. V lost 5 bases and J lost 1; bases outside the gene matches: 6. Germline CDR1 GTSNPN, CDR2 SVGIG (reference sequence). In DNA, the CDR3 is TGTGCCTGGCGGAAACAGGGGGGGAACACTGAAGCTTTCTTT. This translates into CAWRKQGGNTEAFF.

The gene calls are TRBV27 and TRBJ2-5; D is unclear. The better agreement between TRBJ2-7 and the DNA end casts doubt on the J call. CDR1 and CDR2 (germline): MNHEY, SMNVEV (reference sequence). The CDR3 loop spans 11 amino acids. CDR3 amino acids: CASSSRNEQYF. As DNA, the CDR3 is TGTGCCAGCAGTTCCCGTAACGAGCAGTACTTC.